Listed here are 26 T cell receptor beta chains from one sample, sequenced in a study of blood T cell repertoires in COVID-19. TCRdb's copy holds only in-frame clones and misses some; the assay was immunoSEQ multiplex PCR. The table lists some 150,000 clones, 84% of them singletons. The sample was peripheral blood. These receptors came from a human donor with acute or convalescent COVID-19. The donor label of this sample is uncertain.

The chain uses TRBV5-1 and TRBJ2-3; D gene ambiguous. The ends were cut back, 5 bases at V and 0 bases at J, with 10 bases in the middle. From germline, CDR1 is SGHRS and CDR2 YFSETQ. CDR3 size: 14 residues. The CDR3 nucleotides are TGCGCCAGCAGACCTAGTGGGAGCACAGATACGCAGTATTTT. Protein: CASRPSGSTDTQYF.

A single count supports this clone. The chain employs TRBV25-1 and TRBJ2-6, with D unclear. Between the trimmed V and J ends, which lost 6 bases and 5 bases, there was a span of 11 bases. Germline assignment: CDR1 MGHDK and CDR2 SYGVNS. CDR3 length: 14 residues. In DNA, the CDR3 is TGTGCCAGCAGCTCCTCTCTACGGGCCAACGTCCTGACTTTC. Residues: CASSSSLRANVLTF.

The chain couples TRBV7-3 to TRBJ1-1; the D gene is possibly TRBD1 (6 bases). CDR3 length: 15 amino acids. Looked up from germline, CDR1 is SGHTA and CDR2 is FQGTGA. Deletions cut 5 bases from V and 1 base from J, with 14 bases between. CDR3 nucleotide sequence: TGTGCCAGCAGCCCCCAGGGGTCAGGGAACACTGAAGCTTTCTTT. Residues: CASSPQGSGNTEAFF.

This clone has just one count. The chain recombines TRBV7-9 with TRBJ1-2; 8 bases align to TRBD1. Germline V gene sequence: CDR1 SEHNR, CDR2 FQNEAQ (reference sequence). The ends lost 5 bases at V and 2 bases at J; junction bases unmatched: 7. The CDR3 has 15 amino acids. The CDR3 spells CASSTDRGENYGYTF. The CDR3 DNA sequence: TGTGCCAGCAGCACCGACAGGGGAGAGAACTATGGCTACACCTTC.

This rearrangement joins TRBV20-1 to TRBJ1-1; maybe TRBD1 (6 bases). In germline, CDR1 is DFQATT, CDR2 SNEGSKA (reference sequence). V was pared by 3 bases and J by 4 bases, with 9 bases between. The CDR3 is 12 residues long. The chain's CDR3 is CSASMGATEAFF. CDR3 nucleotides: TGCAGTGCTAGTATGGGGGCCACTGAAGCTTTCTTT.

V usage is TRBV18 and J usage is TRBJ2-7; 8 bases align to TRBD2. The CDR3 extends over 16 amino acids. The V segment lost 2 bases and the J segment 2 bases; nucleotides outside the gene matches: 8. The germline gives CDR1 KGHSH, CDR2 LQKENI. CDR3 loop: CASSPESAGGAYEQYF. CDR3 DNA sequence: TGTGCCAGCTCACCAGAGTCTGCGGGGGGCGCCTACGAGCAGTACTTC.

CDR3 sequence: CASSLGQGASNEKLFF. The CDR3 DNA reads TGCGCCAGCAGCTTGGGACAGGGGGCGTCTAATGAAAAACTGTTTTTT. This chain connects TRBV4-1 to TRBJ1-4; 12 bases line up with TRBD1. The CDR3 is 16 amino acids. Germline CDR1 reads MGHRA; CDR2 reads YSYEKL. After removal of 5 bases from V and 3 bases from J, the junction contained 4 bases not matched to a gene.

The chain combines TRBV6-5 with TRBJ2-5; D is unresolved. V lost 5 bases, J lost 0 bases, and 10 bases lay in between. Germline lookup yields CDR1 MNHEY and CDR2 SVGAGI. This CDR3 contains 14 residues. The CDR3 region has the DNA TGTGCCAGCAGTCGTCAAACAAACCAAGAGACCCAGTACTTC. Translating gives CASSRQTNQETQYF.

This rearrangement joins TRBV6-5 to TRBJ1-2, with no clear D. Germline CDR1 and CDR2: MNHEY and SVGAGI. The CDR3 contains 13 residues. V gave up 0 bases and J gave up 8 bases, with 10 bases separating them. The CDR3 sequence is CASSYSRSGGYTF. The CDR3 DNA sequence: TGTGCCAGCAGTTACTCACGGAGTGGCGGCTACACCTTC.

The chain uses TRBV15 and TRBJ2-5, with 8 bases aligning to TRBD1. Trimming at V came to 2 bases and at J to 1 base, leaving 3 bases not matched to a gene. Germline assignment: CDR1 LNHNV and CDR2 YYDKDF (reference sequence). The CDR3 length is 15 residues. CDR3 region: CATSRIGQGQETQYF. CDR3 DNA: TGTGCCACCAGCAGAATTGGACAGGGCCAAGAGACCCAGTACTTC.

V gene TRBV7-8 combines with J gene TRBJ2-2, with a possible D match to TRBD2 (6 bases). The V gene's germline CDR1 is SGHVS and CDR2 FQNEAQ. The CDR3 extends over 16 amino acids. Trimming took off 1 base at V and 2 bases at J, with 11 bases between the two ends. The CDR3 region is CASSLGLARNTGELFF. In nucleotides, the CDR3 is TGTGCCAGCAGCTTAGGGCTAGCGAGAAACACCGGGGAGCTGTTTTTT.

The chain links TRBV7-9 to TRBJ2-5; TRBD1 matches at 7 bases. This CDR3 is 14 amino acids long. V trimming: 6 bases; J trimming: 3 bases; junction bases outside the gene matches: 7. Germline loops: CDR1 SEHNR, CDR2 FQNEAQ (reference sequence). CDR3 nucleotide sequence: TGTGCCAGCAGGATAACAGGGGATAAAGAGACCCAGTACTTC. It codes for CASRITGDKETQYF.

This chain joins TRBV28 and TRBJ1-5; 12 nucleotides line up with TRBD1. The CDR3 spans 15 residues. V shed 6 bases and J 6 bases; nucleotides not matched to a gene: 6. Per the germline V gene, CDR1 is MDHEN and CDR2 is SYDVKM. CDR3 residues: CASSPGTGGSQPQHF. CDR3 bases: TGTGCCAGCAGCCCCGGGACAGGGGGCAGTCAGCCCCAGCATTTT.

The chain recombines TRBV11-3 with TRBJ2-1, with D perhaps TRBD2 (5 bases). Trimming cost V 5 bases and J 10 bases, with 18 bases left between them. This CDR3 comprises 14 residues. Germline V gene sequence: CDR1 SGHNT, CDR2 YENEEA. In DNA form, the CDR3 reads TGTGCCAGCAGCCTAAGTACTAGTACCGGCGAGCAGTTCTTC. Its protein is CASSLSTSTGEQFF.

The V and J genes are TRBV4-1 and TRBJ1-5, with a possible D match to TRBD1 (6 bases). The germline CDR1 and CDR2 sequences are MGHRA and YSYEKL. The CDR3 has 15 amino acids. The V gene lost 4 bases and the J gene lost 2 bases, with 12 bases spanning the gap. Written as DNA, the CDR3 is TGCGCCAGCAGCCCAGGACAGACAGGCAATCAGCCCCAGCATTTT. It yields the protein CASSPGQTGNQPQHF.

The rearrangement joins TRBV10-3 to TRBJ2-7, with D possibly being TRBD1 (6 bases). This CDR3 region has 12 residues. V lost 7 bases and J lost 2, with 9 bases in between. Germline V gene lookup returns CDR1 ENHRY and CDR2 SYGVKD. The CDR3 spells CAIMGDTYEQYF. In DNA form, the CDR3 reads TGTGCCATCATGGGGGACACCTACGAGCAGTACTTC.

V is TRBV6-6 and J is TRBJ1-1; TRBD1 might be the D (6 bases). CDR1 and CDR2 (germline): MNHNY, SVGAGI (reference sequence). V lost 6 bases, J lost 1 base, and 15 bases lay in between. The CDR3 spans 15 residues. CDR3 sequence: CASSVTSGANTEAFF. In nucleotides, the CDR3 is TGTGCCAGCAGCGTTACATCAGGGGCGAACACTGAAGCTTTCTTT.

This clone was counted between two and nine times. This chain uses TRBV18 with TRBJ1-3; a weak D match, TRBD1 (5 bases). V lost 0 bases, J lost 2 bases, and 8 bases lay in between. This CDR3 region has 15 residues. CDR1 is KGHSH and CDR2 is LQKENI in the germline V gene. The CDR3 here is CASSPPSGAGNTIYF. In DNA, the CDR3 is TGTGCCAGCTCACCACCCTCGGGGGCTGGAAACACCATATATTTT. The whole variable domain, filled in from reference TRBV18 and TRBJ1-3, reads NAGVMQNPRHLVRRRGQEARLRCSPMKGHSHVYWYRQLPEEGLKFMVYLQKENIIDESGMPKERFSAEFPKEGPSILRIQQVVRGDSAAYFCASSPPSGAGNTIYFGEGSWLTVV.

The chain links TRBV5-1 to TRBJ1-5; 10 bases are shared with TRBD1. The CDR3 sequence is 15 residues long. The trim removed 4 bases at V and 4 bases at J, leaving 5 bases unmatched. Germline V lookup: CDR1 SGHRS, CDR2 YFSETQ. The chain's CDR3 is CASSVGQGENQPQHF. Written as DNA, the CDR3 is TGCGCCAGCAGCGTCGGACAGGGGGAGAATCAGCCCCAGCATTTT.

This clone has only a few counts. This chain uses TRBV6-5 with TRBJ1-2; D gene ambiguous. The CDR3 sequence is 12 residues long. Germline values: CDR1 MNHEY, CDR2 SVGAGI. The V end was cut by 7 bases, the J end by 7 bases, with 13 bases between. CDR3 region: CASTPGRVGYTF. Here the CDR3 DNA reads TGTGCCAGCACCCCGGGGAGGGTTGGCTACACCTTC.

V gene TRBV5-1 combines with J gene TRBJ1-1; D call uncertain. Germline V lookup: CDR1 SGHRS, CDR2 YFSETQ. Between the trimmed V and J ends, which lost 7 bases and 4 bases, there was a span of 17 bases. The CDR3 loop spans 14 amino acids. For the CDR3, the DNA is TGCGCCAGCGGATCGGGTTTCGTGGGCACTGAAGCTTTCTTT. It is translated as CASGSGFVGTEAFF.

The chain links TRBV21-1 to TRBJ2-1; the table's D gene call, TRBD2, was not cross checked with the DNA. TRBV21-1 is deemed a pseudogene. CDR3 length: 16 amino acids. CDR3 DNA: TGTGCCAGCAGCAAAGGGGCTAGCTGGTCCTACAATGAGCAGTTCTTC. This codes for CASSKGASWSYNEQFF.

The chain recombines TRBV20-1 with TRBJ1-4; D is undetermined. This CDR3 contains 11 residues. Per the germline V gene, CDR1 is DFQATT and CDR2 is SNEGSKA (reference sequence). V was cut by 2 bases and J by 8 bases, with 6 bases left in between. CDR3 nucleotides: TGCAGTGCTAGACGTCCCGAAAAACTGTTTTTT. Protein: CSARRPEKLFF.

This clone was picked up one time. V usage is TRBV2 and J usage is TRBJ1-2; 12 nucleotides align to TRBD1. Germline V gene lookup returns CDR1 SNHLY and CDR2 FYNNEI. The V gene end was trimmed by 7 bases and the J gene end by 8 bases; junction bases not matched to a gene: 5. CDR3 size: 13 residues. As DNA, the CDR3 is TGTGCCAGCATCCGGGACAGGGGGCCCGGCTACACCTTC. Translated, it gives CASIRDRGPGYTF.

This clone came up once. The rearrangement uses TRBV5-6 and TRBJ2-3; 8 bases map to TRBD1. CDR3 size: 15 residues. With 5 bases clipped from V and 2 bases from J, the junction kept 7 bases outside the gene matches. Germline loops: CDR1 SGHDT, CDR2 YYEEEE. The CDR3 loop reads CASRNRGSPTDTQYF. DNA of the CDR3: TGTGCCAGCAGGAACAGGGGGTCCCCCACAGATACGCAGTATTTT.

This clone was picked up a small number of times. The chain uses TRBV19 and TRBJ2-2; D is perhaps TRBD2 (7 bases). Trimming pared 7 bases from V and 5 bases from J, leaving 17 bases between. Germline V gene data show CDR1 as LNHDA and CDR2 as SQIVND (reference sequence). CDR3 length: 15 amino acids. CDR3 protein: CASTRAGAKTGELFF. DNA of the CDR3: TGTGCCAGTACCCGGGCGGGGGCAAAGACCGGGGAGCTGTTTTTT.